The subject of this entry is one T cell receptor beta chain. Its target is unknown. Other DNA variants within this sample encode the same CDR3. With 4 bases removed from V and 6 bases from J, the gap between germline ends came to 7 bases. CDR3 size: 12 residues. The germline V gene has CDR1 SNHLY and CDR2 FYNNEI. These data are taken from a study of shared clonotypes between healthy human individuals. Points from the study as a whole: Clonotypes shared by all four donors outscored non-shared clonotypes in generation probability.

Naive CD45RA+ and memory CD45RA-negative subsets were split from CD4+ cells. TCRdb's copy holds only in-frame clones and misses some; the assay was immunoSEQ multiplex PCR. In the table there are nearly 750,000 clones, 55% to 80% of which are singletons. The J gene is TRBJ2-1, the V gene TRBV2; possibly TRBD2 for D (6 bases). The clonotype was recovered from a woman in her 30s in good health. The sample was memory CD4+ T cells sorted from blood. The subset: CD45RA-negative fraction. CDR3 nucleotide sequence: TGTGCCAGCAGTGTGGGGGGCAATGAGCAGTTCTTC. Its protein product is CASSVGGNEQFF.